The TCR beta chain under discussion was sequenced for a study of identical twins. This clonotype showed up many times. TCRdb analysed the 5' RACE reads with MiXCR anew, one entry per CDR3 protein. The table records about 1.7 million distinct CDR3 sequences, around 29% of them present only once. The sequencing input was cord blood. This sequence was found in a newborn girl in good health.

Written as DNA, the CDR3 is TGTGCCAGCAGTTTCACCAGGAATGAGCAGTTCTTC. Translation gives CASSFTRNEQFF. The J gene is TRBJ2-1, the V gene TRBV12-3 or TRBV12-4; D is ambiguous. Trimming took off 3 bases at V and 7 bases at J, with 7 bases between the two ends. This CDR3 region has 12 residues.